This TCR beta chain was retrieved from a study of T cell responses to AZD1222 COVID-19 vaccine. Whole-study results and caveats: There were vaccine-associated CD4 TCRs across spike, dominant at 160-218 and 743-854. Spike-specific TCR depth and breadth grew after two AZD1222 doses. It was only a handful of AZD1222 recipients who were seropositive at baseline.

Germline V lookup: CDR1 MNHEY, CDR2 SVGEGT. CDR3 length equals 18 residues. The V end was cut by 4 bases, the J end by 1 base, with 20 bases between. Clones were read by immunoSEQ multiplex PCR, and TCRdb kept only the in-frame ones, dropping some. The sample records 90,000 to 120,000 clones, roughly 88% being singletons. Points on this clone: Its target is not known.

The chain joins TRBV6-2 or TRBV6-3 to TRBJ1-5; D remains unclear. The sequencing here drew on peripheral blood, taken on day 0 of AZD1222 vaccination. This clonotype was obtained from an adult in good health. The CDR3 DNA is TGTGCCAGCAGTTTTTCCCTTAGTGACACTTCCAGCAATCAGCCCCAGCATTTT. Amino acids: CASSFSLSDTSSNQPQHF.